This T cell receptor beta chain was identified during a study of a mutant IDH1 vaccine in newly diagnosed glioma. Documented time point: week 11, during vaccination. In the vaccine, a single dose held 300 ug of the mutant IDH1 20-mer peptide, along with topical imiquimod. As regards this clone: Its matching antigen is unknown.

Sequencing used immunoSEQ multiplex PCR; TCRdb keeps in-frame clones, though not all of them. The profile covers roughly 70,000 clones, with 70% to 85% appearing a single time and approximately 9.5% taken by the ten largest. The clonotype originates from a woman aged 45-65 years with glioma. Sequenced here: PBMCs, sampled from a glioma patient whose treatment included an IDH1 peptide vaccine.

The chain's CDR3 is CASSYSGRSLQETQYF. The CDR3 DNA sequence: TGTGCCAGCAGTTACTCCGGTAGGTCTCTGCAAGAGACCCAGTACTTC. V is TRBV6-5 and J is TRBJ2-5; D ambiguous. The germline CDR1 and CDR2 sequences are MNHEY and SVGAGI. V was pared by 0 bases and J by 2 bases, with 13 bases between. This CDR3 is built from 16 residues.